These T cell receptor beta chains were read from a single sample in a study of CD8 T cells in ankylosing spondylitis. TCRdb fed the 5' RACE reads into MiXCR, producing one record per CDR3 protein. Altogether over 700,000 distinct CDR3 sequences are present, 15% to 20% being singletons, with the ten largest covering around a fifth. The sequencing input was blood, either unsorted or a sorted T cell fraction (not recorded which). The receptors stem from a male donor with ankylosing spondylitis. Both conserved end residues are part of each CDR3. D genes are given only for firm matches. The size entry is marked missing in some rows and otherwise reads once, few, many or a size class.

>TRBV10-2|-|TRBJ1-1|few
CASSESSTMNTEAFF
TGCGCCAGCAGTGAGTCCAGCACAATGAACACTGAAGCTTTCTTT
>TRBV12-5|TRBD1|TRBJ1-1|few
CASGGKGAPGTEAFF
TGTGCTAGTGGTGGCAAGGGGGCGCCGGGCACTGAAGCTTTCTTT
>TRBV6-1|-|TRBJ1-2|few
CASSDPGHLRDGYTF
TGTGCCAGCAGTGACCCGGGACACCTACGAGATGGCTACACCTTC
>TRBV2|TRBD2|TRBJ2-1|-
CASSGLAGGGRNEQFF
TGTGCCAGCAGCGGACTAGCGGGAGGGGGTAGGAATGAGCAGTTCTTC
>TRBV4-1|-|TRBJ2-7|-
CASSQDSSSYGEQYF
TGCGCCAGCAGCCAAGATTCTTCCAGCTATGGCGAGCAGTACTTC
>TRBV15|-|TRBJ2-1|many
CATSRDLGYNEQFF
TGTGCCACCAGCAGAGATCTAGGGTACAATGAGCAGTTCTTC
>TRBV20-1|TRBD2|TRBJ2-5|-
CSVRSRAAGAQETQYF
TGCAGTGTAAGATCCAGGGCAGCGGGGGCACAAGAGACCCAGTACTTC
>TRBV5-1|-|TRBJ2-1|few
CASSWGLEQFF
TGCGCCAGCAGCTGGGGGCTCGAGCAGTTCTTC
>TRBV4-1|TRBD1|TRBJ2-7|-
CASSQEDRVTYEQYF
TGCGCCAGCAGCCAAGAGGACAGGGTAACCTACGAGCAGTACTTC
>TRBV9|-|TRBJ1-2|few
CASSVLGNANYGYTF
TGTGCCAGCAGCGTGCTGGGGAACGCTAACTATGGCTACACCTTC
>TRBV12-3/TRBV12-4|-|TRBJ2-3|-
CASSPTRARTDTQYF
TGTGCCAGCAGCCCAACTAGAGCCCGCACAGATACGCAGTATTTT
>TRBV5-1|-|TRBJ2-1|few
CASSLEWPNEQFF
TGCGCCAGCTCCCTTGAGTGGCCCAATGAGCAGTTCTTC
>TRBV9|-|TRBJ2-1|few
CASSVGLLGYNEQFF
TGTGCCAGCAGCGTAGGACTGTTGGGTTACAATGAGCAGTTCTTC
>TRBV4-1|-|TRBJ2-1|few
CASSQEGPQPYNEQFF
TGCGCCAGCAGCCAGGAGGGACCACAACCCTACAATGAGCAGTTCTTC
>TRBV19|-|TRBJ2-1|-
CATELTHRWGAPRGSYNEQFF
TGTGCCACGGAACTTACCCATCGGTGGGGAGCCCCCCGGGGCTCCTACAATGAGCAGTTCTTC
>TRBV10-3|TRBD2|TRBJ2-1|-
CAISESEGLAGSEQFF
TGTGCCATCAGTGAGTCGGAGGGACTAGCGGGAAGTGAGCAGTTCTTC
>TRBV12-5|-|TRBJ1-3|few
CASGGQTNTIYF
TGTGCTAGTGGGGGACAAACTAACACCATATATTTT
>TRBV5-1|TRBD1|TRBJ1-5|-
CASSLGSGQGVQPQHF
TGCGCCAGCAGCTTGGGTTCTGGACAGGGAGTCCAGCCCCAGCATTTT
>TRBV5-1|-|TRBJ1-1|many
CASSLAAMNTEAFF
TGCGCCAGCAGCTTGGCCGCCATGAACACTGAAGCTTTCTTT
>TRBV27|TRBD2|TRBJ2-3|few
CASSQLPGLADTDTQYF
TGTGCCAGCAGTCAGCTTCCGGGACTAGCGGATACAGATACGCAGTATTTT
>TRBV27|TRBD1|TRBJ2-1|few
CASSLGSLQGVREQFF
TGTGCCAGCAGTCTAGGGAGTTTGCAGGGGGTCAGGGAGCAGTTCTTC
>TRBV18|-|TRBJ2-7|-
CASSPGGGFDEQYF
TGTGCCAGCTCACCAGGAGGGGGTTTTGACGAGCAGTACTTC
>TRBV4-3|-|TRBJ2-1|-
CASSQDRSPYNEQFF
TGCGCCAGCAGCCAAGATCGCAGTCCCTACAATGAGCAGTTCTTC
>TRBV20-1|TRBD2|TRBJ2-1|-
CSAPSALAANNEQFF
TGCAGTGCCCCAAGCGCGCTAGCGGCAAACAATGAGCAGTTCTTC
>TRBV28|-|TRBJ1-2|few
CASSSPHPGAVGYTF
TGTGCCAGCAGTTCCCCCCACCCGGGGGCGGTTGGCTACACCTTC
>TRBV25-1|TRBD1|TRBJ2-2|-
CASSGAGTGSSGELFF
TGTGCCAGCAGTGGGGCCGGGACAGGATCTTCCGGGGAGCTGTTTTTT
>TRBV20-1|-|TRBJ1-1|-
CSARGPLTTEAFF
TGCAGTGCTAGAGGCCCATTGACCACTGAAGCTTTCTTT
>TRBV5-5|-|TRBJ2-7|-
CATHLNPQGLIYEQYF
TGTGCCACGCATCTCAACCCACAGGGCCTCATCTACGAGCAGTACTTC
>TRBV4-1|-|TRBJ2-5|-
CASSQDTEETQYF
TGCGCCAGCAGCCAAGATACAGAAGAGACCCAGTACTTC
>TRBV4-3|-|TRBJ1-2|-
CASSQDQGQGYGYTF
TGCGCCAGCAGCCAAGATCAGGGCCAGGGCTATGGCTACACCTTC
>TRBV4-2|-|TRBJ1-4|-
CASSPGDSGEKLFF
TGTGCCAGCAGCCCAGGGGATTCGGGTGAAAAACTGTTTTTT
>TRBV7-3|-|TRBJ2-7|few
CASTVGGNSYEQYF
TGTGCCAGCACAGTAGGGGGGAACTCTTACGAGCAGTACTTC
>TRBV30|-|TRBJ1-1|few
CAWSGWQLNTEAFF
TGTGCCTGGAGTGGTTGGCAGTTGAACACTGAAGCTTTCTTT
>TRBV27|-|TRBJ1-1|few
CASSSYTYTEAFF
TGTGCCAGCAGTTCCTACACCTACACTGAAGCTTTCTTT
>TRBV5-1|-|TRBJ2-3|many
CASSLAGAGDTQYF
TGCGCCAGCAGCTTGGCCGGCGCGGGAGATACGCAGTATTTT
>TRBV6-5|TRBD1|TRBJ2-5|once
CASSSRGGVETQYF
TGTGCCAGCAGTTCTCGAGGGGGCGTCGAGACCCAGTACTTC
>TRBV4-1|TRBD1|TRBJ1-1|few
CASSQSHGQGMLEAFF
TGCGCCAGCAGCCAGTCTCACGGACAGGGGATGCTTGAAGCTTTCTTT
>TRBV27|-|TRBJ1-1|-
CASTSLDDEAFF
TGTGCCAGCACCTCATTAGATGATGAAGCTTTCTTT
>TRBV4-2|-|TRBJ2-1|-
CASSQDAMGPSYNEQFF
TGTGCCAGCAGCCAAGATGCGATGGGGCCTTCCTACAATGAGCAGTTCTTC
>TRBV29-1|TRBD2|TRBJ2-7|-
CSVFPERERDEQYF
TGCAGCGTGTTTCCCGAGCGGGAGCGGGACGAGCAGTACTTC
>TRBV12-5|-|TRBJ2-2|-
CASGLVLGGANGELFF
TGTGCTAGTGGTTTGGTACTGGGGGGGGCTAACGGGGAGCTGTTTTTT
>TRBV12-3/TRBV12-4|-|TRBJ1-1|few
CASSSGANTEAFF
TGTGCCAGCAGTTCGGGGGCGAACACTGAAGCTTTCTTT
>TRBV10-3|TRBD2|TRBJ2-1|-
CAISSGLAGGQEVQFF
TGTGCCATCTCAAGCGGACTAGCGGGGGGCCAAGAAGTGCAGTTCTTC
>TRBV12-3/TRBV12-4|-|TRBJ1-4|few
CASTKQGNEDEKLFF
TGTGCCAGCACCAAACAGGGTAACGAGGATGAAAAACTGTTTTTT
>TRBV5-6|-|TRBJ2-1|few
CASRDSMYNEQFF
TGTGCCAGCAGGGACTCGATGTACAATGAGCAGTTCTTC
>TRBV28|-|TRBJ2-1|-
CASSSPEGHEQFF
TGTGCCAGCAGTTCCCCAGAGGGCCATGAGCAGTTCTTC